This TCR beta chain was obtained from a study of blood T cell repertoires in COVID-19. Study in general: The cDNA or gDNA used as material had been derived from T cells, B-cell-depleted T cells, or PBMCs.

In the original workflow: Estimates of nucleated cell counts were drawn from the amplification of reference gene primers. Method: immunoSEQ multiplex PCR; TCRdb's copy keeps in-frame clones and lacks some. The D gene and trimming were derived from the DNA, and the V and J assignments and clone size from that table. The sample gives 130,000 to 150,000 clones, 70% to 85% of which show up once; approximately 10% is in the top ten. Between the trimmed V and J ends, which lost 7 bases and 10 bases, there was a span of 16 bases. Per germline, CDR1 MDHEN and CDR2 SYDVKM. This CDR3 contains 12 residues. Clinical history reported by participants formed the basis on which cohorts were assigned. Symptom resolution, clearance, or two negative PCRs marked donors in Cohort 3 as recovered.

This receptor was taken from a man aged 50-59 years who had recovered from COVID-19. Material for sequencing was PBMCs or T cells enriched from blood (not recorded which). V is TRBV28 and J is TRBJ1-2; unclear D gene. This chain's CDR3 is CASNKEDGLYTF. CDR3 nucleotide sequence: TGTGCCAGCAATAAGGAGGACGGTCTCTACACCTTC.